A selection of T cell receptor beta chains follows, all from one sample in a study of metastatic and nonmetastatic thyroid tumors. TCRdb reprocessed the PCR reads via MiXCR. The sample includes about 7,100 clones, around 34% of them seen just once. Sequenced input: adjacent normal tissue. These receptor sequences come from a female donor with papillary thyroid cancer or a benign thyroid nodule (not recorded which). Some clones in this sample may be carry-over from other donors' samples. CDR3s include the opening cysteine and the closing phenylalanine or tryptophan. D genes are given only for firm matches. Expanded clones get a size class; other rows say once, few or many, or leave the size out.

cdr3_nt,cdr3_aa,j_call,clone_size,v_call,d_call
TGTGCCAGCAGTGAAGCTTATAGCTCCTACAATGAGCAGTTCTTC,CASSEAYSSYNEQFF,TRBJ2-1,few,TRBV6-1,.
TGTGCCAGCAGCCCCTCGACCCTCTCTGGAAACACCATATATTTT,CASSPSTLSGNTIYF,TRBJ1-3,.,TRBV7-8,.
TGTGCCAGCCAAATGAGGGCTATGGGGAGTTACGAGCAGTACTTC,CASQMRAMGSYEQYF,TRBJ2-7,.,TRBV5-8,.
TGTGCCAGCAGTTGGACAGCTAACTATGGCTACACCTTC,CASSWTANYGYTF,TRBJ1-2,.,TRBV6-5,.
TGTGCCAGCAGTTACTCTGGACTAGCGGGAGGGGTGTCCTACAATGAGCAGTTCTTC,CASSYSGLAGGVSYNEQFF,TRBJ2-1,once,TRBV6-2/TRBV6-3,TRBD2
TGTGCCAGCAGTTTAGCCGGACAGGGAACCTACGAGCAGTACTTC,CASSLAGQGTYEQYF,TRBJ2-7,.,TRBV12-3/TRBV12-4,TRBD1
TGTGCCAGCAGCTTAGCGGAAGGGACCCTAATAGATACTGAAGCTTTCTTT,CASSLAEGTLIDTEAFF,TRBJ1-1,.,TRBV11-1,.
TGTGCCAGCAGTCTGGACAGGGGAACCTCTGGAAACACCATATATTTT,CASSLDRGTSGNTIYF,TRBJ1-3,.,TRBV2,TRBD1
TGTGCCTCCCGGGACAGGGGCAATAGCAATCAGCCCCAGCATTTT,CASRDRGNSNQPQHF,TRBJ1-5,.,TRBV6-1,TRBD1
TGTGCCAGCAGCCAAGGGGTGGGCGGGAACTACGAGCAGTACTTC,CASSQGVGGNYEQYF,TRBJ2-7,.,TRBV14,.